The clone carrying this T cell receptor (beta chain) has a handful of counts. Its cognate antigen is unknown. The CDR3 consists of 14 residues. The V gene lost 7 bases and the J gene lost 0 bases, with 13 bases spanning the gap. Germline V gives CDR1 SNHLY, CDR2 FYNNEI. This table comes from immunoSEQ multiplex PCR, and its TCRdb copy is limited to in-frame clones, with some not included. The sample has under 95,000 clones, 85% to 90% seen once. These data are taken from a study of T cell responses to AZD1222 COVID-19 vaccine. Findings and caveats of the study: Mostly white British, mostly female donors; authors suggested clonal diversity may be underestimated. With dominance at 160-218 and 743-854, vaccine-associated CD4 TCRs spanned spike. Spike-specific TCR breadth and depth went up after people got two AZD1222 doses. Just five or six AZD1222 recipients were seropositive at baseline.

This chain connects TRBV2 to TRBJ2-7; TRBD2 might be the D (6 bases). The sequence derives from an adult who received the AZD1222 COVID-19 vaccine. Sequences were derived from peripheral blood, sampled 28 days after the second AZD1222 dose. The CDR3 sequence: CASTQEGSSYEQYF. DNA for the CDR3: TGTGCCAGCACCCAGGAGGGGAGCTCCTACGAGCAGTACTTC.